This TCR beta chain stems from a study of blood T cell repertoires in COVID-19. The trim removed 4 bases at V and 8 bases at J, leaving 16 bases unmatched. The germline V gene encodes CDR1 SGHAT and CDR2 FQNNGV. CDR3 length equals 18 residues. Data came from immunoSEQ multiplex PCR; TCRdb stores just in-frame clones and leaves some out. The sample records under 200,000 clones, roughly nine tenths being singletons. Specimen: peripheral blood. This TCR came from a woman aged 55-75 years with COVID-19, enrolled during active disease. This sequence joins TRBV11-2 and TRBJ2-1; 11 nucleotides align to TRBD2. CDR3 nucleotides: TGTGCCAGCAGCTCCCCCCCACTAGCGGGAGTCCTCTGGGATGAGCAGTTCTTC. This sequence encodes CASSSPPLAGVLWDEQFF.